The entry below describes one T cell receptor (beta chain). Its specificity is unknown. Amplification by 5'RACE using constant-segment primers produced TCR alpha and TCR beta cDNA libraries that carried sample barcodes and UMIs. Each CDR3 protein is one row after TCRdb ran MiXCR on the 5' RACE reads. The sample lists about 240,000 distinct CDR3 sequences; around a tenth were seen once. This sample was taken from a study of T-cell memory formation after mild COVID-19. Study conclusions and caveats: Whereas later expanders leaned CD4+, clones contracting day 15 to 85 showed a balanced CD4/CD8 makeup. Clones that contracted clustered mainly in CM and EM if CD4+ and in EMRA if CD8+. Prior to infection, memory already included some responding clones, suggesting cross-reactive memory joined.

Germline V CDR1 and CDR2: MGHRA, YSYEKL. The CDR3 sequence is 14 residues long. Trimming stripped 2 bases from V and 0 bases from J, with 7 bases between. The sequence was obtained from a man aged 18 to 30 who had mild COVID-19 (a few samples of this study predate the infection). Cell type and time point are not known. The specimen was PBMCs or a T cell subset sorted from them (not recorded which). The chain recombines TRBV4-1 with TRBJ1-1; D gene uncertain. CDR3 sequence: CASSQYGLNTEAFF. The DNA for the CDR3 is TGCGCCAGCAGCCAATACGGGTTGAACACTGAAGCTTTCTTT.